The 8 T cell receptor beta chains below were found in one sample sequenced in a study of CD8+ T cells in alopecia areata. As to treatment: oral pan-JAK inhibitor, 5-10 mg twice daily. RNA extraction and reverse transcription yielded cDNA as sequencing template. TCRdb's copy holds only in-frame clones and misses some; the assay was immunoSEQ multiplex PCR. In the table there are 95,000 to 110,000 clones, 86% of which are singletons. Sequenced here: CD8+ T cells sorted from blood, sampled around week 30, from a patient treated with tofacitinib. The receptors shown here come from a human donor with alopecia areata.

V is TRBV5-6 and J is TRBJ2-7; TRBD1 agrees at 10 bases. The CDR3 loop spans 15 amino acids. V was pared by 4 bases and J by 4 bases, with 8 bases of the junction left unmatched. CDR1 is SGHDT and CDR2 is YYEEEE in the germline V gene. The CDR3 spells CASSIEDRGRYEQYF. The CDR3 DNA reads as TGTGCCAGCAGCATAGAGGACAGGGGGAGGTACGAGCAGTACTTC.

The CDR3 DNA reads TGTGCCTGGAGTGTAAGAAGGGGGCCCGAAAACATTCAGTACTTC. Translating it yields CAWSVRRGPENIQYF. The V and J genes are TRBV30 and TRBJ2-4; 7 nucleotides match TRBD1. CDR3 length: 15 residues. Germline lookup yields CDR1 GTSNPN and CDR2 SVGIG (reference sequence). J lost 5 bases, V lost 0 bases, and 7 bases had no gene match.

The CDR3 DNA reads TGTGCCAGCACCCTAGGGGCCGGCCACACAGATACGCAGTATTTT. Translating gives CASTLGAGHTDTQYF. This chain connects TRBV27 to TRBJ2-3; possible D gene TRBD1, 5 bases. In germline, CDR1 is MNHEY, CDR2 SMNVEV (reference sequence). CDR3 length: 15 amino acids. V was clipped by 7 bases and J by 2 bases, with 16 bases between them.

This clone has a handful of counts. This chain links TRBV29-1 with TRBJ2-5; D uncertain. The assigned J gene may be wrong: the sequence end matches TRBJ2-7 better. From germline, CDR1 is SQVTM and CDR2 ANQGSEA. The CDR3 totals 14 residues. Written as DNA, the CDR3 is TGCAGCGTTGAGATATCGGGCTTCTCCTACGAGCAGTACTTC. Residues: CSVEISGFSYEQYF.

The chain links TRBV19 to TRBJ1-1, with no clear D. Trimming shortened V by 8 bases and J by 0 bases, and 4 bases separated the two germline ends. CDR1 and CDR2 from the germline V gene are LNHDA and SQIVND (reference sequence). The CDR3 length is 11 residues. The CDR3: CASYLNTEAFF. The CDR3 nucleotides are TGTGCCAGTTACCTGAACACTGAAGCTTTCTTT.

The rearrangement links TRBV29-1 to TRBJ2-7, with 10 bases fitting TRBD2. The V segment lost 1 base and the J segment 2 bases; nucleotides outside the gene matches: 2. The CDR3 has 14 amino acids. CDR1 and CDR2 (germline): SQVTM, ANQGSEA. The CDR3 region is CSVEGLAGAYEQYF. The CDR3 nucleotides read TGCAGCGTTGAAGGGCTAGCGGGGGCCTACGAGCAGTACTTC.

This clone has just one count. This chain joins TRBV9 and TRBJ2-4; 7 nucleotides line up with TRBD1. The germline V gene encodes CDR1 SGDLS and CDR2 YYNGEE. J was trimmed by 5 bases and V by 3 bases; bases with no gene match: 2. The CDR3 runs 13 residues. The CDR3 protein is CASSGGTENIQYF. The DNA for the CDR3 is TGTGCCAGCAGCGGAGGGACAGAAAACATTCAGTACTTC.

The chain links TRBV6-5 to TRBJ1-2; 9 bases match TRBD1. Germline V gene data show CDR1 as MNHEY and CDR2 as SVGAGI. The CDR3 sequence is 15 residues long. Losses at the gene ends were 2 bases for V and 0 bases for J; bases not matched to a gene: 1. CDR3 region: CASSYGTGTNYGYTF. The DNA for the CDR3 is TGTGCCAGCAGTTACGGGACAGGGACTAACTATGGCTACACCTTC.